This T cell receptor beta chain was sequenced for a study of blood T cell repertoires in COVID-19. TCRdb keeps only in-frame clones here, not all; method: immunoSEQ multiplex PCR. The repertoire consists of a few hundred thousand clones, with around 85% occurring once and the leading ten covering 6.2%. Germline-derived CDR1 and CDR2 are SGHTA and FQGTGA. The J segment lost 8 bases and the V segment lost 1 base, leaving 10 bases of the junction unmatched. The CDR3 length is 16 residues. Sequenced sample: peripheral blood. This TCR came from a man in his 60s with acute or convalescent COVID-19. The rearrangement uses TRBV7-3 and TRBJ1-3; 8 bases align to TRBD1. This chain's CDR3 is CASSLNPGGTGDTIYF. For the CDR3, the DNA is TGTGCCAGCAGCTTAAATCCAGGGGGCACGGGGGACACCATATATTTT.